The clone carrying this TCR beta chain was observed a single time. Its antigen is undetermined. This entry belongs to a study of cytomegalovirus exposure and HLA in healthy donors. Study findings and constraints: Earlier findings revealed that most TCR beta V segments proved productive either about 87% or about 30% of the time. Most likely, a cluster of highly shared sequence variants arose as a sequencing artifact.

The germline V gene has CDR1 SGHRS and CDR2 YFSETQ. The CDR3 consists of 16 residues. V trimming: 3 bases; J trimming: 4 bases; junction bases outside the gene matches: 10. The PCR employed 60 Vbeta primers together with 13 Jbeta primers. Sequencing used immunoSEQ multiplex PCR; TCRdb keeps in-frame clones, though not all of them. This repertoire shows around 140,000 clones, 79% found once; its top ten account for about 1%. V usage is TRBV5-1 and J usage is TRBJ2-5; 9 positions match TRBD1. Sequencing was performed on PBMCs. This receptor was identified in a male donor in good health and CMV-seronegative. The DNA of the CDR3 is TGCGCCAGCAGCTGGGACGGACAGGGGTTAGGAGAGACCCAGTACTTC. Its protein is CASSWDGQGLGETQYF.